This T cell receptor beta chain appears in the sequencing data of a study of blood T cell repertoires in COVID-19. Study in general: From T cells, B-cell-depleted T cells, or PBMCs came the material, which was cDNA or gDNA.

Donors in Cohort 3 counted as recovered after two negative PCRs, clearance, or symptom resolution. The authors' processing: Nucleated cell counts were estimated from reference gene primer amplification. Sequencing was performed with immunoSEQ multiplex PCR; in TCRdb, only in-frame clones are kept and a portion is missing. V and J calls and clone size are those listed in that table; D and trimming were worked out from the DNA. The table shows fewer than 400,000 clones, with about 92% occurring only once. The sequence came from a woman in her twenties or thirties who had recovered from COVID-19. The material sequenced was PBMCs or T cells enriched from blood (not recorded which).

CDR3 region: CASSPGIQASTDTQYF. DNA of the CDR3: TGTGCCAGCAGCCCTGGTATACAGGCTAGCACAGATACGCAGTATTTT. The chain recombines TRBV3-1 (or the pseudogene TRBV3-2) with TRBJ2-3, with D perhaps matching TRBD1 (5 bases). Between the trimmed V and J ends, which lost 4 bases and 0 bases, there was a span of 14 bases. The CDR3 is 16 residues long. Germline-derived CDR1 and CDR2 are LGHDT and YNNKEL (reference sequence).